This is a list of T cell receptor beta chains from one sample in a study of beta chain features in type 1 diabetes. Sequenced by immunoSEQ multiplex PCR; TCRdb stores in-frame clones only, minus some. The table lists around 130,000 clones, approximately 10% of them singletons. The sequenced material came from central memory CD4+ T cells from blood. The receptors come from a man younger than 40 with type 1 diabetes. Each CDR3 is given without its conserved first and last residue. Each record gives: V gene, J gene, clone size, CDR3 protein. Size tells how often a clone was seen (once, few, many) or the class of an expanded clone, and some rows leave it out.

v_call: TRBV7-2
j_call: TRBJ2-5
clone_size: many
cdr3_aa: ASSLGTSGGLETQY

v_call: TRBV28
j_call: TRBJ2-7
clone_size: .
cdr3_aa: ASAPPLVTSGEEQY

v_call: TRBV7-9
j_call: TRBJ2-7
clone_size: few
cdr3_aa: ASSLGGGREQY

v_call: TRBV19
j_call: TRBJ2-1
clone_size: .
cdr3_aa: ASSWGSGGINEQF

v_call: TRBV7-7
j_call: TRBJ2-2
clone_size: .
cdr3_aa: VGQGSNTGELF

v_call: TRBV6-5
j_call: TRBJ2-7
clone_size: .
cdr3_aa: ASSYSTASYEQY

v_call: TRBV5-6
j_call: TRBJ2-7
clone_size: .
cdr3_aa: ASSLDRTNDEQY

v_call: TRBV6-5
j_call: TRBJ1-2
clone_size: .
cdr3_aa: ASSYSTAGLGGYT

v_call: TRBV7-2
j_call: TRBJ1-2
clone_size: .
cdr3_aa: ASSKDRNYGYT

v_call: TRBV4-1
j_call: TRBJ1-2
clone_size: .
cdr3_aa: ASSQELADRRYGYT

v_call: TRBV11-1
j_call: TRBJ1-2
clone_size: .
cdr3_aa: ASSPGQGEHYGYT

v_call: TRBV6-5
j_call: TRBJ1-6
clone_size: .
cdr3_aa: ASSITGMDSPLH

v_call: TRBV7-2
j_call: TRBJ1-1
clone_size: .
cdr3_aa: ASSLTDTEAF

v_call: TRBV7-2
j_call: TRBJ1-2
clone_size: few
cdr3_aa: ASSIGQTYGYT

v_call: TRBV6-1
j_call: TRBJ2-7
clone_size: .
cdr3_aa: ASVGEWFEQY

v_call: TRBV7-3
j_call: TRBJ2-2
clone_size: few
cdr3_aa: ASSWTGNTGELF

v_call: TRBV9
j_call: TRBJ2-5
clone_size: few
cdr3_aa: ASSVSDVQETQY

v_call: TRBV20-1
j_call: TRBJ1-1
clone_size: few
cdr3_aa: SALRQGEAF

v_call: TRBV14
j_call: TRBJ1-2
clone_size: .
cdr3_aa: ASSQAGGYT

v_call: TRBV18
j_call: TRBJ2-2
clone_size: .
cdr3_aa: ASSAQDSTGELF

v_call: TRBV27
j_call: TRBJ2-1
clone_size: .
cdr3_aa: ASIPPGHSDEQF

v_call: TRBV2
j_call: TRBJ1-4
clone_size: few
cdr3_aa: ASKTGSSIEKLF

v_call: TRBV28
j_call: TRBJ2-5
clone_size: .
cdr3_aa: ASSYGQAGLVETQY

v_call: TRBV7-2
j_call: TRBJ2-5
clone_size: few
cdr3_aa: ASSSGQGAKTQY

v_call: TRBV7-9
j_call: TRBJ2-5
clone_size: .
cdr3_aa: ASTAGGTQY

v_call: TRBV27
j_call: TRBJ1-3
clone_size: .
cdr3_aa: ASRESPGNTIY

v_call: TRBV18
j_call: TRBJ2-7
clone_size: few
cdr3_aa: ASSPLGQGGEQY

v_call: TRBV5-4
j_call: TRBJ2-3
clone_size: few
cdr3_aa: ASSLHLAGGTDTQY

v_call: TRBV7-2
j_call: TRBJ2-3
clone_size: .
cdr3_aa: ASSLVPGGDTQY

v_call: TRBV29-1
j_call: TRBJ2-6
clone_size: few
cdr3_aa: SVLNSGANVLT

v_call: TRBV28
j_call: TRBJ2-3
clone_size: few
cdr3_aa: ASSLPNTDTQY

v_call: TRBV11-2
j_call: TRBJ2-3
clone_size: .
cdr3_aa: ASSTFWGTTSTDTQY

v_call: TRBV18
j_call: TRBJ1-5
clone_size: .
cdr3_aa: ASSPSGGGNQPQH

v_call: TRBV9
j_call: TRBJ1-4
clone_size: .
cdr3_aa: ASSSKSGSRGEKLF